This TCR beta chain is drawn from a study of PD-L1 blockade in urothelial cancer. Overall study: Bladder-origin urothelial cancer in males described about 90% of the 29 patients.

On this clone: Its antigen is undetermined.

Study-wide points: Below-median blood TCR clonality before treatment forecast better survival.

Germline CDR1 is GTSNPN and CDR2 is SVGIG (reference sequence). Between the trimmed V and J ends, which lost 5 bases and 3 bases, there was a span of 17 bases. The CDR3 totals 14 residues. Every PCR received spiked-in synthetic TCR analog templates. This table comes from immunoSEQ multiplex PCR, and its TCRdb copy is limited to in-frame clones, with some not included. The data hold more than 40,000 clones, with approximately 84% observed a single time. The chain carries TRBV30 and TRBJ2-7; the D gene is possibly TRBD2 (5 bases). The sequence derives from a man between 60 and 75 years old with urothelial cancer. The specimen was PBMCs, collected around atezolizumab (anti-PD-L1) treatment. The CDR3 sequence is CAWSLEGIYYEQYF. DNA for the CDR3: TGTGCCTGGTCCCTTGAGGGAATCTACTACGAGCAGTACTTC. The entire variable domain, with the rest obtained from reference TRBV30 and TRBJ2-7, is as follows: SQTIHQWPATLVQPVGSPLSLECTVEGTSNPNLYWYRQAAGRGLQLLFYSVGIGQISSEVPQNLSASRPQDRQFILSSKKLLLSDSGFYLCAWSLEGIYYEQYFGPGTRLTVT.